The rows below give T cell receptor beta chains drawn from one sample of a study of cytomegalovirus exposure and HLA in healthy donors. Clones were sequenced by immunoSEQ multiplex PCR, and TCRdb holds only the in-frame ones, with some missing. In the table there are 120,000 to 150,000 clones, less than 80% of which are singletons. The sample comprised PBMCs. These TCRs come from a woman aged 45 to 65 in good health and CMV-seropositive. Each CDR3 is given with its conserved first and last residue. A D gene is named only where the DNA matches it firmly. Size values are once, few and many counts, or a class for expanded clones, and some rows have none.

>NA|TRBV9|TRBJ2-1|NA
CASSVGVSDEQFF
TGTGCCAGCAGCGTAGGTGTATCCGATGAGCAGTTCTTC
>once|TRBV27|TRBJ1-6|NA
CASTTRTVGDSPLHF
TGTGCCAGCACCACGCGGACAGTCGGGGATTCACCCCTCCACTTT
>few|TRBV7-3|TRBJ2-1|TRBD1
CASSLYGTGAPNEQFF
TGTGCCAGCAGCTTATACGGGACAGGGGCGCCCAATGAGCAGTTCTTC
>NA|TRBV5-1|TRBJ1-2|NA
CASSLAEGNYGYTF
TGCGCCAGCAGCTTGGCGGAGGGGAACTATGGCTACACCTTC
>once|TRBV2|TRBJ1-2|TRBD1
CASSEEQGAGGYTF
TGTGCCAGCAGCGAAGAACAGGGGGCAGGCGGCTACACCTTC
>NA|TRBV4-2|TRBJ1-6|NA
CASSENGQTENSPLHF
TGTGCCAGCAGCGAAAACGGACAGACCGAAAATTCACCCCTCCACTTT
>NA|TRBV28|TRBJ1-2|TRBD1
CASSPGQNYGYTF
TGTGCCAGCAGTCCGGGACAGAACTATGGCTACACCTTC
>NA|TRBV7-3|TRBJ2-3|NA
CASSPARQATDTQYF
TGTGCCAGCAGCCCGGCCAGACAGGCCACAGATACGCAGTATTTT
>NA|TRBV5-4|TRBJ2-1|NA
CASVIGDEQFF
TGTGCCAGCGTCATAGGGGATGAGCAGTTCTTC
>NA|TRBV5-1|TRBJ2-1|TRBD2
CASSNTGTSSYNEQFF
TGCGCCAGCAGCAATACCGGGACTAGCTCCTACAATGAGCAGTTCTTC
>NA|TRBV18|TRBJ1-5|TRBD1
CASSPGTGDNQPQHF
TGTGCCAGCTCGCCCGGGACAGGAGACAATCAGCCCCAGCATTTT
>NA|TRBV4-1|TRBJ2-7|NA
CASSQDRGPYEQYF
TGCGCCAGCAGCCAAGACAGGGGCCCCTACGAGCAGTACTTC
>NA|TRBV7-3|TRBJ2-1|TRBD2
CASSQTSGGYNEQFF
TGTGCCAGCAGTCAAACTAGCGGGGGGTACAATGAGCAGTTCTTC
>NA|TRBV9|TRBJ2-3|TRBD2
CASSPGLAGDTQYF
TGTGCCAGCAGCCCTGGACTAGCGGGGGATACGCAGTATTTT
>NA|TRBV6-1|TRBJ1-2|TRBD1
CASSETTGNYGYTF
TGTGCCAGCAGTGAAACGACAGGGAACTATGGCTACACCTTC
>few|TRBV7-3|TRBJ2-1|TRBD2
CASSLGGLAGYNEQFF
TGTGCCAGCAGCTTGGGCGGACTAGCGGGGTACAATGAGCAGTTCTTC
>NA|TRBV21-1|TRBJ1-5|NA
CASSKSAPGTGVRNQPQHF
TGTGCCAGCAGCAAAAGCGCCCCCGGGACAGGGGTGCGCAATCAGCCCCAGCATTTT
>NA|TRBV5-1|TRBJ1-1|NA
CASSLNRVGTEAFF
TGCGCCAGCAGCTTGAACAGGGTAGGCACTGAAGCTTTCTTT
>NA|TRBV7-8|TRBJ2-5|TRBD1
CASSPLTGVGTQYF
TGTGCCAGCAGCCCCTTGACAGGGGTGGGGACCCAGTACTTC
>NA|TRBV7-9|TRBJ2-7|NA
CASSFTPTYEQYF
TGTGCCAGCAGCTTTACACCCACCTACGAGCAGTACTTC
>once|TRBV5-4|TRBJ2-3|TRBD1
CASSRGQGVTDTQYF
TGTGCCAGCAGCAGAGGACAGGGGGTGACAGATACGCAGTATTTT
>NA|TRBV11-2|TRBJ2-5|NA
CASSLLRGLQETQYF
TGTGCCAGCAGCTTGCTACGGGGTCTACAAGAGACCCAGTACTTC
>NA|TRBV5-6|TRBJ2-1|TRBD1
CASSFIGTDIYEQFF
TGTGCCAGCAGCTTCATCGGGACAGACATATACGAGCAGTTCTTC
>NA|TRBV2|TRBJ2-3|TRBD1
CASSISTGGTDTQYF
TGTGCCAGCAGTATTTCGACAGGGGGCACAGATACGCAGTATTTT
>NA|TRBV2|TRBJ2-1|NA
CASSQTGPGQFF
TGTGCCAGCAGCCAAACAGGGCCCGGGCAGTTCTTC
>NA|TRBV6-6|TRBJ1-5|NA
CASSYGRSNQPQHF
TGTGCCAGCAGTTACGGCAGGTCCAATCAGCCCCAGCATTTT
>NA|TRBV5-1|TRBJ1-2|NA
CASSHGQSWTF
TGCGCCAGCAGCCATGGCCAGTCGTGGACCTTC
>NA|TRBV30|TRBJ1-5|NA
CAWSNSGNQPQHF
TGTGCCTGGAGTAATAGTGGTAATCAGCCCCAGCATTTT
>few|TRBV6-4|TRBJ2-3|TRBD2
CASSDGRGGQDTQYF
TGTGCCAGCAGTGACGGGCGGGGGGGCCAAGATACGCAGTATTTT
>NA|TRBV28|TRBJ2-1|NA
CASTTSSYNEQFF
TGTGCCAGTACGACTAGCTCCTACAATGAGCAGTTCTTC
>once|TRBV5-8|TRBJ1-1|NA
CASSLTSMNTEAFF
TGTGCCAGCAGCTTGACATCCATGAACACTGAAGCTTTCTTT
>once|TRBV6-5|TRBJ1-4|NA
CASSYGGVNEKLFF
TGTGCCAGCAGTTACGGAGGGGTTAATGAAAAACTGTTTTTT
>NA|TRBV5-6|TRBJ1-1|NA
CASSLVPGQGNTEAFF
TGTGCCAGCAGCTTGGTACCGGGACAAGGGAACACTGAAGCTTTCTTT
>NA|TRBV30|TRBJ2-2|NA
CAWSEGGRNTGELFF
TGTGCCTGGAGTGAAGGGGGAAGAAACACCGGGGAGCTGTTTTTT
>NA|TRBV7-3|TRBJ2-1|TRBD1
CASSRDSNYNEQFF
TGTGCCAGCAGCCGGGACAGCAACTACAATGAGCAGTTCTTC
>NA|TRBV19|TRBJ1-6|TRBD1
CASRDRGYSPLHF
TGTGCCAGTAGGGACAGGGGTTATTCACCCCTCCACTTT
>NA|TRBV6-6|TRBJ1-3|TRBD1
CASRGTGPTNTIYF
TGTGCCAGCAGGGGGACAGGGCCTACAAACACCATATATTTT
>few|TRBV19|TRBJ2-3|TRBD2
CASSNLAGTDTQYF
TGTGCCAGTAGTAACCTAGCGGGCACAGATACGCAGTATTTT
>NA|TRBV2|TRBJ1-2|TRBD1
CASREDREGGYTF
TGTGCCAGCAGGGAGGACAGGGAGGGGGGCTACACCTTC
>NA|TRBV7-2|TRBJ2-2|NA
CASSLGRVSTGELFF
TGTGCCAGCAGCTTAGGCAGGGTGAGCACCGGGGAGCTGTTTTTT
>NA|TRBV28|TRBJ2-5|TRBD2
CASRPRPPERGGETQYF
TGTGCCAGCAGACCCCGGCCTCCCGAGCGGGGGGGGGAGACCCAGTACTTC
>NA|TRBV9|TRBJ2-7|TRBD1
CASSVLQGADEQYF
TGTGCCAGCAGCGTACTCCAGGGGGCCGACGAGCAGTACTTC
>few|TRBV5-1|TRBJ1-2|TRBD1
CASSLAGTGDDGYTF
TGCGCCAGCAGCTTAGCCGGGACAGGAGACGATGGCTACACCTTC
>NA|TRBV7-9|TRBJ1-6|NA
CASSLGRGGPLHF
TGTGCCAGCAGCTTAGGCCGGGGAGGTCCCCTCCACTTT
>NA|TRBV4-2|TRBJ1-3|TRBD1
CASSQDRGLGTIYF
TGTGCCAGCAGCCAGGACAGGGGGCTCGGGACCATATATTTT
>once|TRBV2|TRBJ2-3|TRBD2
CASSPGGGAGTQYF
TGTGCCAGCAGTCCTGGCGGGGGGGCGGGTACGCAGTATTTT
>NA|TRBV28|TRBJ2-3|TRBD1
CASSLIKGTGARDTQYF
TGTGCCAGCAGTCTAATAAAAGGGACAGGGGCTCGGGATACGCAGTATTTT
>NA|TRBV9|TRBJ1-4|NA
CASSPQGAGREKLFF
TGTGCCAGCAGCCCCCAGGGTGCGGGGCGGGAAAAACTGTTTTTT
>NA|TRBV28|TRBJ1-1|TRBD1
CASSNTGVNTEAFF
TGTGCCAGCAGTAACACAGGGGTGAACACTGAAGCTTTCTTT
>NA|TRBV19|TRBJ2-3|TRBD2
CASSMVASPRGGADTQYF
TGTGCCAGTAGTATGGTAGCCTCCCCGCGGGGGGGAGCAGATACGCAGTATTTT